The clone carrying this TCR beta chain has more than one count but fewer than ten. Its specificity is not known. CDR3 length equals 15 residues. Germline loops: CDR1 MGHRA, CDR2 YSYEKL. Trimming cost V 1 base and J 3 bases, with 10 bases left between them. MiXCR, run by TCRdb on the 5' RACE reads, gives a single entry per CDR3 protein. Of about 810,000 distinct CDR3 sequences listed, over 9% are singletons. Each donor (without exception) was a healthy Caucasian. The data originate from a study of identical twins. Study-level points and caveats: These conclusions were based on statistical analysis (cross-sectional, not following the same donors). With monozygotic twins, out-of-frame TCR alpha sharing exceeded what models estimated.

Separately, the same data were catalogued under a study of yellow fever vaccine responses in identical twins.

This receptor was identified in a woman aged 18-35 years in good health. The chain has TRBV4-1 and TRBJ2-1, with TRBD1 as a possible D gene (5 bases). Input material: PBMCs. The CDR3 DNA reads TGCGCCAGCAGCCAAGGTCCAGGGCTCTACAATGAGCAGTTCTTC. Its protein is CASSQGPGLYNEQFF.